This TCR beta chain was recovered during a study of T-cell reconstitution after alpha-beta-depleted transplantation in children. Study-wide points: It was newly produced T cells that mostly accounted for T-cell counts and diversity one year after transplant. Expanded graft clones, several hundred of them, were reportedly the source of alpha-beta T cells about two months after transplant.

During its preparation, the TCRbeta library received unique molecular identifiers. TCRdb reprocessed the PCR reads via MiXCR and lists one record per CDR3 protein. Among approximately 430,000 distinct CDR3 sequences listed, 16% were seen once. CDR1 LNHDA and CDR2 SQIVND come from the germline V gene (reference sequence). The ends were cut back, 4 bases at V and 4 bases at J, with 7 bases in the middle. The CDR3 sequence is 13 residues long. A remark on this clonotype: The target antigen is unknown.

The clonotype was recovered from a boy younger than two who had a stem cell transplant for Wiskott-Aldrich syndrome, so the T cells may come from the graft donor. The sample was PBMCs, mostly from graft donor cells, taken 360 days after TCRalphabeta/CD19-depleted stem cell transplant. The V call is TRBV19, the J call TRBJ2-2; a weak D match, TRBD1 (5 bases). The CDR3 DNA is TGTGCCAGTAGTACAGGGATCACCGGGGAGCTGTTTTTT. Translated: CASSTGITGELFF.